This T cell receptor beta chain derives from a study of CD8+ T cells in alopecia areata. General study points: Clonality was higher in lesional than normal scalp, especially in alopecia totalis/universalis.

cDNA prepared by RNA extraction and subsequent reverse transcription served as the template for sequencing. TCRdb's copy holds only in-frame clones and misses some; the assay was immunoSEQ multiplex PCR. The sample has about 150,000 clones, less than 65% seen once; the top ten hold 36%. A word on this clone: The target antigen is unknown.

The germline V gene has CDR1 MNHNY and CDR2 SVGAGI (reference sequence). The CDR3 sequence is 13 residues long. Trimming left V 0 bases short and J 4 bases short, with 6 bases between. The source of this sequence is a human donor in good health. The chain has TRBV6-6 and TRBJ2-5, with D unclear. Sequencing used CD8+ T cells sorted from blood. The CDR3, as DNA: TGTGCCAGCAGTTACTCGGTTGTAGAGACCCAGTACTTC. Its protein is CASSYSVVETQYF.